These 19 T cell receptor beta chains came from one sample sequenced in a study of blood T cells in healthy people across ages. Through a sample-barcoded 5' primer and a J-beta primer mix, a second PCR was run for about 6 to 11 cycles. A single record per CDR3 protein comes from TCRdb applying MiXCR to the 5' RACE reads. The sample gives some 900,000 distinct CDR3 sequences, more than 25% of which show up once; around a sixth is in the top ten. Specimen: blood. The receptors stem from a woman of 80 years or more in good health.

V is TRBV6-1 and J is TRBJ2-1; 12 bases line up with TRBD2. The CDR3 spans 17 residues. The trim removed 4 bases at V and 4 bases at J, leaving 8 bases unmatched. Germline V gene data show CDR1 as MNHNS and CDR2 as SASEGT. CDR3 sequence (DNA): TGTGCCAGCAGTGGGGCTAGCGGGGGGGTTGTATACAATGAGCAGTTCTTC. This translates into CASSGASGGVVYNEQFF.

This clonotype was seen only a few times. The chain combines TRBV6-2 or TRBV6-3 with TRBJ2-1; D may match TRBD1 or TRBD2 (6 bases each). The CDR3 length is 13 residues. V was clipped by 6 bases and J by 6 bases, with 12 bases between them. Germline lookup yields CDR1 MNHEY and CDR2 SVGEGT. The CDR3 here is CASRRGGSNEQFF. The CDR3, as DNA: TGTGCCAGCAGAAGAGGGGGGTCCAATGAGCAGTTCTTC.

The chain couples TRBV9 to TRBJ2-7, with no clear D. The assigned J gene may be wrong: the sequence end matches TRBJ2-5 better. There are 12 residues in the CDR3. Germline V gene lookup returns CDR1 SGDLS and CDR2 YYNGEE. CDR3 protein: CASSVRDETQYF. For the CDR3, the DNA is TGTGCCAGCAGCGTTAGGGATGAGACCCAGTACTTC.

This clonotype was seen ten or more times. The chain recombines TRBV6-2 or TRBV6-3 with TRBJ2-3; D possibly corresponds to TRBD2 (6 bases). Germline CDR1 MNHEY, CDR2 SVGEGT. Trimming pared 6 bases from V and 6 bases from J, leaving 19 bases between. This CDR3 region has 15 residues. The CDR3: CASSVPGLAQDTQYF. The CDR3 nucleotides read TGTGCCAGCAGCGTCCCGGGACTGGCTCAGGATACGCAGTATTTT.

This clonotype came up many times. The V and J genes are TRBV25-1 and TRBJ2-5; D is ambiguous. The germline V and J ends were trimmed by 2 bases and 4 bases, with 2 bases remaining between them. Germline assignment: CDR1 MGHDK and CDR2 SYGVNS. The CDR3 sequence is 11 residues long. The CDR3 coding sequence is TGTGCCAGCAGTGAAATAGAGACCCAGTACTTC. It yields the protein CASSEIETQYF.

In its sample, this clonotype was seen once. The gene calls are TRBV9 and TRBJ2-7; no clear D gene. Germline values: CDR1 SGDLS, CDR2 YYNGEE. V was pared by 0 bases and J by 3 bases, with 16 bases between. The CDR3 covers 16 residues. This CDR3 reads CASSVGSAGAYYEQYF. DNA for the CDR3: TGTGCCAGCAGCGTAGGGTCCGCCGGAGCTTACTACGAGCAGTACTTC. The variable domain in full, completed from reference TRBV9 and TRBJ2-7, reads DSGVTQTPKHLITATGQRVTLRCSPRSGDLSVYWYQQSLDQGLQFLIQYYNGEERAKGNILERFSAQQFPDLHSELNLSSLELGDSALYFCASSVGSAGAYYEQYFGPGTRLTVT.

This clonotype was seen a handful of times. This may be a read error: a much more frequent sequence differs by one nucleotide. The rearrangement uses TRBV11-2 and TRBJ2-4; perhaps TRBD2 as D (5 bases). CDR1 and CDR2 (germline): SGHAT, FQNNGV. The V and J ends lost 3 bases and 5 bases respectively, with 14 bases between them. The CDR3 has 15 residues. DNA for the CDR3: TGTGCCAGCAGCTTCTGTGGGAGCAGCGAAAACATTCAGTACTTC. Residues: CASSFCGSSENIQYF.

This clonotype was observed a handful of times. A single base separates this from a much larger clone, so it may be a read error. This rearrangement joins TRBV6-1 to TRBJ2-1, with 9 bases lining up with TRBD2. The CDR3 is 14 amino acids. Unmatched junction bases numbered 11, after V lost 8 bases and J lost 9 bases. Germline CDR1 is MNHNS and CDR2 is SASEGT. Here the CDR3 DNA reads TGTGCCAGCGGTGTTCCTAGCGGGGTTGGTGAGCAGTTCTTC. Amino acids: CASGVPSGVGEQFF.

This clonotype was found many times. The chain links TRBV5-1 to TRBJ2-7; D remains unclear. Germline CDR1 and CDR2: SGHRS and YFSETQ. This CDR3 comprises 13 residues. With 0 bases removed from V and 6 bases from J, the gap between germline ends came to 10 bases. In DNA form, the CDR3 reads TGCGCCAGCAGCTTGGCTCCTCTTCTCGAGCAGTACTTC. Its translation: CASSLAPLLEQYF.

This clonotype was observed a few times. A much larger clone is a single base away; this may be a read error. The chain carries TRBV5-1 and TRBJ2-5; TRBD2 might be the D (7 bases). V was cut by 6 bases and J by 1 base, with 13 bases left in between. Germline V CDR1 and CDR2: SGHRS, YFSETQ. CDR3 size: 14 residues. CDR3 protein: CASNNGGLQETQYF. The CDR3 nucleotides read TGCGCCAGCAACAACGGGGGGCTCCAAGAGACCCAGTACTTC.

This clonotype was detected once. This chain connects TRBV11-2 to TRBJ2-1; a possible D gene is TRBD2 (5 bases). The germline gives CDR1 SGHAT, CDR2 FQNNGV. There are 15 residues in the CDR3. V lost 5 bases and J 7 bases, leaving 18 bases between the germline ends. The CDR3 DNA reads TGTGCCAGCAGCCCTTCTAGCCGGGGATTGAATGAGCAGTTCTTC. This encodes CASSPSSRGLNEQFF. The full variable domain, with the rest looked up from reference TRBV11-2 and TRBJ2-1, is EAGVAQSPRYKIIEKRQSVAFWCNPISGHATLYWYQQILGQGPKLLIQFQNNGVVDDSQLPKDRFSAERLKGVDSTLKIQPAKLEDSAVYLCASSPSSRGLNEQFFGPGTRLTVL.

The V gene is TRBV7-9, the J gene TRBJ1-5; weak D call: TRBD1 (5 bases). The germline CDR1 and CDR2 sequences are SEHNR and FQNEAQ (reference sequence). V gave up 5 bases and J gave up 6 bases, with 11 bases separating them. The CDR3 spans 13 residues. The CDR3 sequence: CASSPGAGQPQHF. CDR3 DNA sequence: TGTGCCAGCAGCCCCGGGGCGGGTCAGCCCCAGCATTTT.

The J gene is TRBJ2-2, the V gene TRBV6-1; 9 bases are shared with TRBD1. Trimming at V came to 7 bases and at J to 1 base, leaving 4 bases not matched to a gene. This CDR3 has 15 amino acids. The germline CDR1 and CDR2 sequences are MNHNS and SASEGT. CDR3 loop: CASTGQGLNTGELFF. Here the CDR3 DNA reads TGTGCCAGCACGGGACAGGGATTGAACACCGGGGAGCTGTTTTTT.

In its sample, this clonotype was seen many times. The chain is built from TRBV9 and TRBJ2-1, with 8 bases aligning to TRBD2. V gave up 0 bases and J gave up 3 bases; unmatched junction bases: 2. The CDR3 consists of 15 residues. Looked up from germline, CDR1 is SGDLS and CDR2 is YYNGEE. This CDR3 reads CASSVEAGDYNEQFF. CDR3 nucleotide sequence: TGTGCCAGCAGCGTAGAAGCGGGGGACTACAATGAGCAGTTCTTC.

The table lists this clonotype with a few counts. The rearrangement uses TRBV7-8 and TRBJ1-1, with TRBD1 matching 11 bases. This CDR3 is 18 amino acids long. Germline assignment: CDR1 SGHVS and CDR2 FQNEAQ. The junction had 10 bases not matched to a gene; V was cut back by 3 bases and J by 1 base. The CDR3 region has the DNA TGTGCCAGCAGCTTCCGCCTTGGACAGGGGGCCGCGAACACTGAAGCTTTCTTT. Protein sequence: CASSFRLGQGAANTEAFF.

This clonotype was counted ten times or more. The chain links TRBV11-2 to TRBJ2-1, with 7 bases matching TRBD1. Trimming took 6 bases from V and 10 from J; bases not matched to a gene: 12. Looked up from germline, CDR1 is SGHAT and CDR2 is FQNNGV. This CDR3 has 14 amino acids. The CDR3 nucleotides read TGTGCCAGCAGGACCCTGCCGAGGGGGCGCGAGCAGTTCTTC. This sequence encodes CASRTLPRGREQFF.

This rearrangement joins TRBV7-9 to TRBJ1-1; D is perhaps TRBD1 (5 bases). Trimming removed 4 bases at V and 11 bases at J, with 26 bases between. Germline CDR1 reads SEHNR; CDR2 reads FQNEAQ (reference sequence). The CDR3 is 16 amino acids. In nucleotides, the CDR3 is TGTGCCAGCAGCTCGGAGTTTCGGTCAGGGTATCATTGGGCTTTCTTT. Translation: CASSSEFRSGYHWAFF. Full variable domain (remainder filled in from reference TRBV7-9 and TRBJ1-1): DTGVSQNPRHKITKRGQNVTFRCDPISEHNRLYWYRQTLGQGPEFLTYFQNEAQLEKSRLLSDRFSAERPKGSFSTLEIQRTEQGDSAMYLCASSSEFRSGYHWAFFGQGTRLTVV.

This clonotype was seen only a few times. V and J are TRBV5-5 and TRBJ2-5; 12 positions match TRBD1. In germline, CDR1 is SGHKS, CDR2 YYEKEE (reference sequence). The CDR3 spans 16 residues. Trimming at V came to 4 bases and at J to 13 bases, leaving 17 bases not matched to a gene. CDR3 nucleotides: TGTGCCAGCAGCCCCACCCGGGACAGGGGGCTGTACGAGCGGTACTTC. It encodes CASSPTRDRGLYERYF.

This clonotype was observed once. This may be a read error: a much more frequent sequence differs by one nucleotide. The rearrangement uses TRBV20-1 and TRBJ2-5; D call uncertain. CDR3 length: 11 residues. The germline V gene has CDR1 DFQATT and CDR2 SNEGSKA (reference sequence). V dropped 3 bases and J dropped 7 bases, with 9 bases sitting between them. The CDR3 DNA reads as TGCAGTGCTAGGTTTTTGGGGACCCAGTACTTC. Protein product: CSARFLGTQYF.